This TCR beta chain was profiled in a study of blood T cell repertoires in COVID-19 (dated by TCRdb to 2020 to 2022). Regarding the complete study: The collaborator samples originated in the United States, Italy and Spain and spanned the acute and convalescent phases of COVID-19. The prospective study material was composed of cDNA or gDNA derived from T cells, B-cell-depleted T cells, or PBMCs. Subjects who had been exposed to COVID-19, were actively infected with it, or had recovered from it provided the deeply sampled blood TCRbeta repertoires that made up the dataset. A freely available public database, intended as a resource for researchers studying the immune response to SARS-CoV-2, is where the repertoires were released. The samples were drawn from two sources: the first 160 participants of the ongoing ImmuneRACE study, and 1,254 subjects contributed by 6 global collaborators. Sample metadata almost always included a de-identified subject ID, COVID-19 status, age in years and sex. Where HLA class I and class II types were available, the types were taken from metadata supplied by the sample provider, not from assay-based typing. Paper-wide results and their limitations: The quantity of clinical and demographic metadata differed by source and by participant and was supplied without curation.

V is pared back by 4 bases and J by 5 bases, with 12 bases lying between the germline termini. CDR1 is given as GTSNPN and CDR2 as SVGIG, both from the germline V gene (reference sequence). The CDR3 runs 14 residues from the cysteine to the phenylalanine. Only CDR3 DNA is held: 42 bases, read in frame from base 1. Whole blood was collected in K2EDTA tubes by collaborating institutions according to the institutions' own protocols. For TCRbeta analysis, collaborators shipped samples as frozen whole blood, isolated PBMCs, or DNA extracted from either of those sample types. Details on this clone: The specificity of this receptor is unknown. No qualities accompany the bases; no much larger clone lies one base away.

The immunoSEQ Assay, a bias-controlled multiplex PCR, was used to amplify TCRbeta CDR3 regions from genomic DNA. From the authors' description of their analysis: The number of nucleated cells in each sample was estimated from the amplification of reference gene primers within the assay. To quantify the absolute abundance of each unique TCRbeta CDR3 rearrangement, sequence reads were collapsed and filtered. For each sample, productive Simpson clonality was calculated as the square root of Simpson's diversity index over productive rearrangements. As stored in TCRdb, this immuneACCESS dataset retains in-frame rearrangements with V and J assigned. A fraction of the clones does not appear; measured against another copy, unresolved V genes explain less than half of the discrepancy, and the remainder lacks a known reason. D and trimming were read from the DNA, whereas the V and J calls and clone size are those reported in that table. This sample has some 83,000 clones in its table, and around 88% of those were observed once. The top ten clones comprise roughly 0.43% of the sample.

Specimen: peripheral blood. The chain was built from TRBV30 and TRBJ1-6; the D gene is unclear. The sequence was collected from a man aged 60 to 69 with acute or convalescent COVID-19. CDR3 sequence: CAWKAWRDNSPLHF. At the DNA level, the sequence is TGTGCCTGGAAAGCGTGGAGGGATAATTCACCCCTCCACTTT. With all but the CDR3 taken from the reference TRBV30 and TRBJ1-6 genes, the full variable domain is: SQTIHQWPATLVQPVGSPLSLECTVEGTSNPNLYWYRQAAGRGLQLLFYSVGIGQISSEVPQNLSASRPQDRQFILSSKKLLLSDSGFYLCAWKAWRDNSPLHFGNGTRLTVT.